The 13 T cell receptor beta chains listed next were all sequenced from one sample in a study of T cells in Graves' hyperthyroidism and ophthalmopathy. TCR beta CDR3 sequences were amplified from RNA transcripts. Using the HTBI primer set, a first-round RT-PCR was run on the TCR CDR3. MiXCR was run by TCRdb on the multiplex PCR reads, yielding one entry per CDR3 protein. The repertoire has around 350,000 distinct CDR3 sequences, 15% to 20% of them found once; the top ten carry around 4%. The sequencing sample was made of blood. Receptors originate from a woman aged 18-35 years with Graves' hyperthyroidism.

The gene calls are TRBV6-2 or TRBV6-3 and TRBJ1-1; a weak D match, TRBD1 (6 bases). This CDR3 has 13 amino acids. V was clipped by 11 bases and J by 0 bases, with 13 bases between them. Germline CDR1 is MNHEY and CDR2 is SVGEGT. CDR3 bases: TGTGCCCGCTACAGGGTAGTGAACACTGAAGCTTTCTTT. Amino acid sequence: CARYRVVNTEAFF.

This clonotype was observed at least ten times. J is TRBJ2-7 and V is TRBV11-3; D tentatively reads TRBD1 or TRBD2 (5 bases each). The CDR3 contains 11 residues. Trimming cost V 3 bases and J 9 bases, with 9 bases left between them. Germline lookup yields CDR1 SGHNT and CDR2 YENEEA. CDR3 in DNA: TGTGCCAGCAGCTTTAGGGGAGTGCAGTACTTC. Protein: CASSFRGVQYF.

The gene calls are TRBV12-3 or TRBV12-4 and TRBJ1-2; unclear D gene. The CDR3 runs 15 residues. V was clipped by 4 bases and J by 4 bases, with 16 bases between them. CDR3 bases: TGTGCCAGCAGTTCTAACAGCCCAAGAGTCTATGGCTACACCTTC. Translated, it gives CASSSNSPRVYGYTF.

The rearrangement links TRBV7-9 to TRBJ2-2; TRBD1 aligns across 7 bases. The germline CDR1 and CDR2 sequences are SEHNR and FQNEAQ (reference sequence). V was pared by 4 bases and J by 6 bases, with 5 bases of the junction left unmatched. The CDR3 spans 14 residues. In nucleotides, the CDR3 is TGTGCCAGCAGCTGGGACAGTTTGTCCGGGGAGCTGTTTTTT. Its protein product is CASSWDSLSGELFF. The variable domain in full, completed from reference TRBV7-9 and TRBJ2-2, reads DTGVSQNPRHKITKRGQNVTFRCDPISEHNRLYWYRQTLGQGPEFLTYFQNEAQLEKSRLLSDRFSAERPKGSFSTLEIQRTEQGDSAMYLCASSWDSLSGELFFGEGSRLTVL.

This clonotype was counted at least ten times. The chain links TRBV18 to TRBJ2-7; TRBD1 matches at 9 bases. Germline CDR1 is KGHSH and CDR2 is LQKENI. The CDR3 contains 15 residues. The J segment lost 1 base and the V segment lost 6 bases, leaving 7 bases of the junction unmatched. The CDR3 coding sequence is TGTGCCAGCTCTTTAGGGACAGGGAGTTCCTACGAGCAGTACTTC. It is translated as CASSLGTGSSYEQYF.

Ten or more counts support this clonotype. The chain employs TRBV28 and TRBJ1-1; a possible D gene is TRBD1 (5 bases). V was clipped by 10 bases and J by 0 bases, with 12 bases between them. Germline V gene data show CDR1 as MDHEN and CDR2 as SYDVKM. The CDR3 sequence is 13 residues long. CDR3 sequence (DNA): TGTGCCACAACAGGACCCATGAACACTGAAGCTTTCTTT. Its protein is CATTGPMNTEAFF.

This clonotype was recorded at least ten times. The chain uses TRBV30 and TRBJ2-5; no clear D. Germline lookup yields CDR1 GTSNPN and CDR2 SVGIG (reference sequence). The CDR3 has 12 amino acids. Trimming cost V 3 bases and J 2 bases, with 7 bases left between them. The CDR3 here is CAWSGQQETQYF. The DNA for the CDR3 is TGTGCCTGGAGCGGGCAGCAAGAGACCCAGTACTTC.

This clonotype has only a few counts. The gene calls are TRBV28 and TRBJ2-5, with TRBD2 as a possible D gene (6 bases). V lost 5 bases and J 1 base, leaving 26 bases between the germline ends. In germline, CDR1 is MDHEN, CDR2 SYDVKM. This CDR3 has 19 residues. The CDR3 sequence: CASSLNLAMGPPSQETQYF. The CDR3 DNA reads TGTGCCAGCAGTCTTAACCTAGCGATGGGACCTCCCTCCCAAGAGACCCAGTACTTC.

The chain joins TRBV7-9 to TRBJ1-5; TRBD1 agrees at 7 bases. V dropped 5 bases and J dropped 4; count of bases not matched to a gene: 8. This CDR3 is built from 15 residues. CDR1 SEHNR and CDR2 FQNEAQ come from the germline V gene (reference sequence). The CDR3 DNA reads as TGTGCCAGCAGCCCAGAGGGGGCAGGTAATCAGCCCCAGCATTTT. Residues: CASSPEGAGNQPQHF.

This clonotype was observed many times. V and J are TRBV12-3 or TRBV12-4 and TRBJ2-5; D unresolved. V was pared by 3 bases and J by 2 bases, with 7 bases between. This CDR3 contains 13 residues. The CDR3 DNA follows: TGTGCCAGCAGTTTTTGGCAGCAAGAGACCCAGTACTTC. Translating gives CASSFWQQETQYF.

This clonotype was detected many times. This chain joins TRBV28 and TRBJ1-5; D not certain. With 3 bases removed from V and 0 bases from J, the gap between germline ends came to 12 bases. Per the germline V gene, CDR1 is MDHEN and CDR2 is SYDVKM. This CDR3 comprises 16 residues. CDR3 in DNA: TGTGCCAGCAGTTTGTACCTACAGAATAGCAATCAGCCCCAGCATTTT. As protein: CASSLYLQNSNQPQHF.

At least ten counts were recorded for this clonotype. The V gene is TRBV27, the J gene TRBJ1-2; perhaps TRBD1 as D (5 bases). V dropped 0 bases and J dropped 2 bases, with 10 bases sitting between them. This CDR3 has 15 residues. Germline V gene data show CDR1 as MNHEY and CDR2 as SMNVEV (reference sequence). The CDR3 reads CASSLSGGFNYGYTF. CDR3 nucleotide sequence: TGTGCCAGCAGTTTATCCGGGGGATTCAACTATGGCTACACCTTC.

V usage is TRBV20-1 and J usage is TRBJ2-5; 11 bases fit TRBD2. After removal of 2 bases from V and 4 bases from J, the junction contained 0 bases not matched to a gene. This CDR3 is built from 13 residues. Germline V gives CDR1 DFQATT, CDR2 SNEGSKA (reference sequence). CDR3 in DNA: TGCAGTGCTAGACTAGCGGGGGGAGAGACCCAGTACTTC. It is translated as CSARLAGGETQYF.